A single sample is the source of the 13 T cell receptor beta chains below, sequenced in a study of control samples from healthy donors and cancer patients. Here immunoSEQ multiplex PCR was the method, and the copy in TCRdb shows in-frame clones only, minus some. The table lists 95,000 to 110,000 clones, approximately 90% of them singletons, with 19% in the top ten. Specimen: PBMCs. Receptors were obtained from a man in his fifties or sixties with lung cancer.

V is TRBV6-5 and J is TRBJ2-7, with 8 nucleotides matching TRBD1. This CDR3 comprises 14 residues. The V segment lost 6 bases and the J segment 5 bases; nucleotides outside the gene matches: 9. Germline V lookup: CDR1 MNHEY, CDR2 SVGAGI. The CDR3 loop reads CASSPGQGANEQYV. In DNA form, the CDR3 reads TGTGCCAGCAGCCCCGGACAGGGTGCGAACGAGCAGTACGTC.

V gene TRBV5-1 combines with J gene TRBJ2-2; 7 bases line up with TRBD2. V dropped 4 bases and J dropped 2; count of bases not matched to a gene: 2. CDR3 length: 14 residues. Germline values: CDR1 SGHRS, CDR2 YFSETQ. For the CDR3, the DNA is TGCGCCAGCAGCCCTAGCGGCAACACCGGGGAGCTGTTTTTT. This encodes CASSPSGNTGELFF.

The J gene is TRBJ1-4, the V gene TRBV5-5, with TRBD1 identical over 10 bases. The CDR3 sequence is 16 residues long. V lost 4 bases to trimming and J lost 5 bases; unmatched junction nucleotides: 8. The germline V gene encodes CDR1 SGHKS and CDR2 YYEKEE (reference sequence). The CDR3 nucleotides read TGTGCCAGCAGCGCGGGACAGGGGTCCTTCAATGAAAAACTGTTTTTT. It codes for CASSAGQGSFNEKLFF.

The chain links TRBV7-9 to TRBJ1-4, with 7 bases matching TRBD1. The V gene's germline CDR1 is SEHNR and CDR2 FQNEAQ (reference sequence). After removal of 7 bases from V and 5 bases from J, the junction contained 10 bases not matched to a gene. CDR3 length: 15 residues. CDR3 region: CASTFDRVGNEKLFF. The CDR3 DNA follows: TGTGCCAGCACCTTCGACAGGGTAGGGAATGAAAAACTGTTTTTT.

J is TRBJ2-1 and V is TRBV7-3; a possible D gene is TRBD2 (5 bases). The V gene lost 4 bases and the J gene lost 5 bases, with 9 bases spanning the gap. Germline V gene sequence: CDR1 SGHTA, CDR2 FQGTGA. The CDR3 is 13 amino acids. The CDR3 is CASSSTGNNEQFF. In nucleotides, the CDR3 is TGTGCCAGCAGCTCGACGGGGAACAATGAGCAGTTCTTC.

The chain combines TRBV7-2 with TRBJ1-3; tentatively, D is TRBD1 (5 bases). The CDR3 runs 16 residues. Germline V gene data show CDR1 as SGHTA and CDR2 as FQGNSA. The germline V and J ends were trimmed by 3 bases and 0 bases, with 12 bases remaining between them. The CDR3 region has the DNA TGTGCCAGCAGCTTCTACAGGAAAAGCTCTGGAAACACCATATATTTT. It codes for CASSFYRKSSGNTIYF. Drawing the rest from reference TRBV7-2 and TRBJ1-3, the complete variable domain is GAGVSQSPSNKVTEKGKDVELRCDPISGHTALYWYRQSLGQGLEFLIYFQGNSAPDKSGLPSDRFSAERTGGSVSTLTIQRTQQEDSAVYLCASSFYRKSSGNTIYFGEGSWLTVV.

This sequence joins TRBV6-1 and TRBJ2-7, with D perhaps matching TRBD2 (6 bases). The CDR3 is 13 amino acids. Per the germline V gene, CDR1 is MNHNS and CDR2 is SASEGT. With 2 bases removed from V and 2 bases from J, the gap between germline ends came to 7 bases. This chain's CDR3 is CASSEPGAYEQYF. CDR3 sequence (DNA): TGTGCCAGCAGTGAACCGGGGGCCTACGAGCAGTACTTC.

The chain uses TRBV18 and TRBJ1-5; 7 nucleotides agree with TRBD1. Germline V lookup: CDR1 KGHSH, CDR2 LQKENI. This CDR3 is built from 14 residues. The V segment lost 3 bases and the J segment 6 bases; nucleotides outside the gene matches: 5. CDR3 nucleotides: TGTGCCAGCTCACCGGACAGGATGGGTCAGCCCCAGCATTTT. Its translation: CASSPDRMGQPQHF.

This clone was seen only once. Compared with germline, one end of the junction differs, possibly owing to a read error. J is TRBJ2-3 and V is TRBV3-1 (or the pseudogene TRBV3-2), with TRBD2 matching 9 bases. Germline values: CDR1 LGHDT, CDR2 YNNKEL (reference sequence). The CDR3 runs to 15 residues. The CDR3 DNA follows: TGTGCCAGCAGCCTTTTAAGCGGGGGGCCCGATATGCAGTATTTT. Translation gives CASSLLSGGPDMQYF.

The rearrangement links TRBV6-5 to TRBJ2-7, with a possible D match to TRBD2 (5 bases). Germline V gives CDR1 MNHEY, CDR2 SVGAGI. The CDR3 consists of 11 residues. Trimming removed 6 bases at V and 4 bases at J, with 7 bases between. Here the CDR3 reads CASRGGYEQYV. DNA for the CDR3: TGTGCCAGCAGAGGAGGTTACGAGCAGTACGTC.

The chain combines TRBV5-1 with TRBJ2-5; 10 positions agree with TRBD2. Per germline, CDR1 SGHRS and CDR2 YFSETQ. CDR3 length equals 15 residues. V gave up 0 bases and J gave up 2 bases; unmatched junction bases: 1. CDR3 region: CASSLEAGGQETQYF. In nucleotides, the CDR3 is TGCGCCAGCAGCTTGGAAGCGGGGGGGCAAGAGACCCAGTACTTC.

The chain combines TRBV5-6 with TRBJ1-4, with a weak D call TRBD1 (6 bases). The germline V gene has CDR1 SGHDT and CDR2 YYEEEE. The CDR3 runs 12 residues. V lost 2 bases to trimming and J lost 12 bases, with 11 bases between them. The CDR3 DNA reads TGTGCCAGCAGCTTTAGGTCAGGGGAACTGTTTTTT. Its protein product is CASSFRSGELFF. The full variable domain, rest sourced from reference TRBV5-6 and TRBJ1-4, is DAGVTQSPTHLIKTRGQQVTLRCSPKSGHDTVSWYQQALGQGPQFIFQYYEEEERQRGNFPDRFSGHQFPNYSSELNVNALLLGDSALYLCASSFRSGELFFGSGTQLSVL.

This sequence joins TRBV12-3 or TRBV12-4 and TRBJ2-1; no definite D call. V was trimmed by 1 base and J by 11 bases, leaving 9 bases between them. The CDR3 length is 12 residues. CDR3 coding DNA: TGTGCCAGCAGTTTAGAAACGTCTCAGCAGTTCTTC. Residues: CASSLETSQQFF.